These T cell receptor beta chains were read from a single sample in a study of CD8 T cells in Susac syndrome. TCRdb fed the immunoSEQ multiplex PCR reads into MiXCR, producing one record per CDR3 protein. The table has about 280,000 distinct CDR3 sequences, 85% seen once. The sequenced sample was CD8+ T cells from PBMCs. The receptors derive from a human donor with multiple sclerosis. Both conserved end residues are part of each CDR3. Fields, in order: clone size, CDR3 length, J gene, V gene, D gene, CDR3 DNA, CDR3 protein. The D gene is left open where the match is weak. Clone sizes are given selectively: once, few, many, or a class where the clone is expanded.

>few|14|TRBJ1-2|TRBV6-5|-
TGTGCCAGCAGTTATTCCCAGGGTCTCGAGGGCTACACCTTC
CASSYSQGLEGYTF
>-|15|TRBJ2-7|TRBV27|-
TGTGCCAGCAGTTCGGCTCCGGGTCTACTCTACGAGCAGTACTTC
CASSSAPGLLYEQYF
>-|11|TRBJ2-1|TRBV12-3/TRBV12-4|-
TGTGCCAGCAGTTTGGCCGATGAGCGTTTCTTC
CASSLADERFF
>once|15|TRBJ2-5|TRBV29-1|TRBD2
TGCAGCGCCGAACCCAGAGCGGGAGGGGGTAAGACCCAGTACTTC
CSAEPRAGGGKTQYF
>-|14|TRBJ1-3|TRBV7-9|-
TGTGCCAGCATCGAAGACTACTCTGGAAACACCATATATTTT
CASIEDYSGNTIYF
>-|12|TRBJ2-7|TRBV7-9|-
TGTGCCAGTGGCAGGAGCTCCTACGAGCAGTACTTC
CASGRSSYEQYF
>-|16|TRBJ2-7|TRBV5-1|TRBD2
TGCGCCAGCAGCTTGGCAGGACTAGCGACGGGTTCCGAGCAGTACTTC
CASSLAGLATGSEQYF
>-|15|TRBJ1-5|TRBV2|TRBD1
TGTGCCAGCAGTGAACTCGGACAGGTAAAACAGCCCCAGCATTTT
CASSELGQVKQPQHF
>-|14|TRBJ1-2|TRBV11-2|-
TGTGCCAGCAGCCGTATTGGGGGGAGAGGGGGCTACACCTTC
CASSRIGGRGGYTF
>-|13|TRBJ2-1|TRBV5-6|-
TGTGCCAGCAGGGGGACCCTCTACAATGAGCAGTTCTTC
CASRGTLYNEQFF
>-|13|TRBJ1-1|TRBV13|-
TGTGCCAGCAGCTTAGCAATGAACACTGAAGCTTTCTTT
CASSLAMNTEAFF
>-|13|TRBJ2-7|TRBV20-1|-
TGCAGTGCGCGGACAGTTAGCTCCTACGAGCAGTACTTC
CSARTVSSYEQYF
>-|14|TRBJ2-1|TRBV29-1|-
TGCAGCGTTGATAAGGGGCCCCTTGGAAATGAGCAGTTCTTC
CSVDKGPLGNEQFF
>-|14|TRBJ2-7|TRBV25-1|-
TGTGCCAGCAGTGAAAGTGGGTCCCTTGCCGAGCAGTACTTC
CASSESGSLAEQYF
>once|12|TRBJ1-6|TRBV12-3/TRBV12-4|-
TGTGCCACCTCGGGGGATAATTCACCCCTCCACTTT
CATSGDNSPLHF
>-|16|TRBJ1-6|TRBV6-5|TRBD1
TGTGCCAGCAGTTCGGCCCCGGGACAGGGGGGTTCACCCCTCCACTTT
CASSSAPGQGGSPLHF
>-|16|TRBJ2-3|TRBV24-1|TRBD2
TGTGCCACCAGTGATCTAGCGGGCCTAAGCACAGATACGCAGTATTTT
CATSDLAGLSTDTQYF
>-|16|TRBJ2-3|TRBV11-1|TRBD2
TGTGCCAGCAGCCCACGGGAAGCGGGAGGAACAGATACGCAGTATTTT
CASSPREAGGTDTQYF
>-|13|TRBJ1-2|TRBV12-3/TRBV12-4|-
TGTGCCAGCAGTTTTTCCCTGGTACGGGGCTACACCTTC
CASSFSLVRGYTF
>-|14|TRBJ1-5|TRBV27|-
TGTGCCAGCAGTTTCCATCAGGTCAATCAGCCCCAGCATTTT
CASSFHQVNQPQHF
>-|15|TRBJ2-5|TRBV9|-
TGTGCCAGCAGCCCCTCGGCAGGGAATAGGGAGACCCAGTACTTC
CASSPSAGNRETQYF
>-|14|TRBJ2-3|TRBV28|TRBD2
TGTGCAACGGGGAGCGGGAGTGGGGGAGATACGCAGTATTTT
CATGSGSGGDTQYF